Presented here are 3 T cell receptor beta chains from one specimen sequenced in a study of blood T cell repertoires in COVID-19. Repertoires were generated with immunoSEQ multiplex PCR, while TCRdb's copy carries only in-frame clones and drops some. Of 270,000 or so clones in the sample, about 87% were seen once. The sample was PBMCs or T cells enriched from blood (not recorded which). The receptors here all came from a woman in her 40s with acute COVID-19.

The chain links TRBV9 to TRBJ1-2; maybe TRBD1 (5 bases). The CDR3 consists of 14 residues. Germline V CDR1 and CDR2: SGDLS, YYNGEE. Between the trimmed V and J ends, which lost 0 bases and 13 bases, there was a span of 19 bases. The DNA of the CDR3 is TGTGCCAGCAGCGTAGAGTTGGAGACAGATCTTTCCACCTTC. It encodes CASSVELETDLSTF.

The DNA for the CDR3 is TGTGCCAGCAGCTCCCTCAGGGGGCGGAACTACGAGCAGTACTTC. It translates to CASSSLRGRNYEQYF. The V and J genes are TRBV7-9 and TRBJ2-7, with 8 positions matching TRBD1. The length of the CDR3 is 15 residues. V shed 4 bases, J shed 3 bases, and the junction held 8 bases outside the gene matches. Germline CDR1 reads SEHNR; CDR2 reads FQNEAQ (reference sequence). Supplemented by reference TRBV7-9 and TRBJ2-7, the full variable domain reads DTGVSQNPRHKITKRGQNVTFRCDPISEHNRLYWYRQTLGQGPEFLTYFQNEAQLEKSRLLSDRFSAERPKGSFSTLEIQRTEQGDSAMYLCASSSLRGRNYEQYFGPGTRLTVT.

This clone appeared many times. V is TRBV30 and J is TRBJ2-5; the match to TRBD1 covers 7 bases. The trim removed 5 bases at V and 4 bases at J, leaving 13 bases unmatched. CDR3 length equals 15 residues. Germline CDR1 GTSNPN, CDR2 SVGIG (reference sequence). CDR3 DNA sequence: TGTGCCTGGCAACACAGGGGCCGCTTAACAGAGACCCAGTACTTC. As protein: CAWQHRGRLTETQYF. The variable domain in full, with the rest retrieved from reference TRBV30 and TRBJ2-5, is SQTIHQWPATLVQPVGSPLSLECTVEGTSNPNLYWYRQAAGRGLQLLFYSVGIGQISSEVPQNLSASRPQDRQFILSSKKLLLSDSGFYLCAWQHRGRLTETQYFGPGTRLLVL.